This entry lists 28 T cell receptor beta chains sequenced from one sample in a study of breast tumors, draining lymph nodes, adjacent tissues. TCRdb re-called the multiplex PCR reads with MiXCR, one entry per CDR3 protein. The sample contains more than 250,000 distinct CDR3 sequences, over 30% of which appear only once. Samples came from axillary lymph nodes draining the breast cancer. Sequencing input: axillary lymph node tissue. The origin of the receptors is a female donor with breast cancer. Some clones in this sample may be carry-over from other donors' samples.

In this sample, this clonotype turned up many times. The chain is built from TRBV2 and TRBJ2-7; D remains ambiguous. Between the trimmed V and J ends, which lost 7 bases and 3 bases, there was a span of 10 bases. The CDR3 extends over 12 amino acids. The germline V gene has CDR1 SNHLY and CDR2 FYNNEI. CDR3 protein: CASMAESYEQYF. CDR3 nucleotides: TGTGCCAGCATGGCAGAGAGCTACGAGCAGTACTTC.

This rearrangement joins TRBV20-1 to TRBJ2-7; D unclear. This CDR3 contains 14 residues. CDR1 and CDR2 from the germline V gene are DFQATT and SNEGSKA (reference sequence). The V and J ends lost 4 bases and 6 bases respectively, with 19 bases between them. The CDR3 region has the DNA TGCAGTGCTAACGGGCCTCCCTTTTATCCCGAGCAGTACTTC. Amino acid sequence: CSANGPPFYPEQYF.

Points on this clonotype: Lacking the conserved final phenylalanine or tryptophan, this CDR3 likely reflects a read error. The genes are TRBV7-6 and TRBJ2-5; D is undetermined. V was clipped by 4 bases and J by 2 bases, with 2 bases between them. The germline V gene has CDR1 SGHVS and CDR2 FNYEAQ. This CDR3 is built from 11 residues. CDR3 amino acids: CASSSQETQYY. The CDR3, as DNA: TGTGCCAGCAGCTCGCAAGAGACCCAGTACTAC.

This clonotype was recorded at least ten times. The V gene is TRBV5-1, the J gene TRBJ2-6, with 8 bases identical to TRBD1. Trimming removed 2 bases from V and 2 bases from J; junction bases left unmatched: 3. The CDR3 runs 16 residues. Germline lookup yields CDR1 SGHRS and CDR2 YFSETQ. CDR3 region: CASSLEQGAGANVLTF. CDR3 coding DNA: TGCGCCAGCAGCTTAGAACAGGGGGCTGGGGCCAACGTCCTGACTTTC.

This clonotype was counted many times. The chain employs TRBV10-3 and TRBJ2-2; D possibly uses TRBD1 or TRBD2 (7 bases each). The CDR3 has 17 amino acids. The germline CDR1 and CDR2 sequences are ENHRY and SYGVKD. Trimming shortened V by 10 bases and J by 6 bases, and 27 bases separated the two germline ends. CDR3 sequence (DNA): TGTGCCACCAGGTGGGGGGGAGGGACAGCTGAACCCGGGGAGCTGTTTTTT. This translates into CATRWGGGTAEPGELFF.

This clonotype was observed many times. This chain links TRBV9 with TRBJ2-7; the D call may be TRBD1 or TRBD2 (5 bases each). This CDR3 region has 15 residues. V lost 3 bases and J 3 bases, leaving 16 bases between the germline ends. Germline loops: CDR1 SGDLS, CDR2 YYNGEE. The CDR3 here is CASSEILGPNYEQYF. Written as DNA, the CDR3 is TGTGCCAGCAGCGAGATTTTGGGACCCAACTACGAGCAGTACTTC.

This clonotype was recorded many times. The chain uses TRBV6-6 and TRBJ2-5; 7 bases fit TRBD2. With V trimmed by 9 bases and J by 5 bases, 12 bases remained unmatched. The CDR3 extends over 14 amino acids. Germline CDR1 is MNHNY and CDR2 is SVGAGI (reference sequence). CDR3: CASSLRGEGETQYF. DNA for the CDR3: TGTGCCAGTTCCCTACGGGGGGAGGGGGAGACCCAGTACTTC.

With regard to this clonotype: A much more abundant neighbour one base away suggests this may be a read error. The gene calls are TRBV30 and TRBJ2-1; D not certain. There are 13 residues in the CDR3. V was shortened by 0 bases and J by 9 bases, with 12 bases between the two germline ends. Germline lookup yields CDR1 GTSNPN and CDR2 SVGIG (reference sequence). The DNA of the CDR3 is TGTGCCTGGAGTGTCCTTAGCAGGAGTGAGCAGTTCTTC. Translating gives CAWSVLSRSEQFF. Combining the CDR3 with reference TRBV30 and TRBJ2-1 gives the whole variable domain SQTIHQWPATLVQPVGSPLSLECTVEGTSNPNLYWYRQAAGRGLQLLFYSVGIGQISSEVPQNLSASRPQDRQFILSSKKLLLSDSGFYLCAWSVLSRSEQFFGPGTRLTVL.

This clonotype was counted many times. A read error may produce the germline difference seen at one junction end. The chain employs TRBV29-1 and TRBJ2-7; D not resolved. Germline V gives CDR1 SQVTM, CDR2 ANQGSEA. The CDR3 is 12 amino acids. The CDR3 reads CNVVEDVVEQYF. The CDR3 nucleotides are TGCAACGTTGTTGAAGACGTGGTGGAGCAGTACTTC.

About this clonotype itself: A much larger clone lies one base from this, so it may be a read error. The chain is built from TRBV11-1 and TRBJ2-1; D assignment may be TRBD1 or TRBD2 (6 bases each). The V end lost 5 bases, the J end lost 5 bases, and 16 bases lay between the germline ends. Per germline, CDR1 SGHAT and CDR2 FQDESV (reference sequence). This CDR3 region has 15 residues. The CDR3 loop reads CASSTDGGHNNEQFF. CDR3 coding DNA: TGTGCCAGCAGCACAGACGGGGGACACAACAATGAGCAGTTCTTC.

This clonotype was observed at least ten times. The chain has TRBV7-8 and TRBJ2-7, with TRBD2 matching 8 bases. The CDR3 has 16 amino acids. Germline V gives CDR1 SGHVS, CDR2 FQNEAQ. Trimming at V came to 0 bases and at J to 6 bases, leaving 10 bases not matched to a gene. In DNA, the CDR3 is TGTGCCAGCAGCTTAGCGGTTAGCGGGAACTGGGGCGAGCAGTACTTC. Translating gives CASSLAVSGNWGEQYF.

As for this clonotype: This may come from a read error, since a much larger clone is one base off. The rearrangement uses TRBV11-3 and TRBJ2-2; TRBD2 aligns across 8 bases. The CDR3 spans 14 residues. The germline gives CDR1 SGHNT, CDR2 YENEEA. V dropped 0 bases and J dropped 7; count of bases not matched to a gene: 1. CDR3 bases: TGTGCCAGCAGCTTAGATCGGGAGGGCGGGGAGCTGTTTTTT. This encodes CASSLDREGGELFF. Complete variable domain (other parts from reference TRBV11-3 and TRBJ2-2): EAGVVQSPRYKIIEKKQPVAFWCNPISGHNTLYWYLQNLGQGPELLIRYENEEAVDDSQLPKDRFSAERLKGVDSTLKIQPAELGDSAVYLCASSLDREGGELFFGEGSRLTVL.

The sample holds many counts of this clonotype. The rearrangement uses TRBV24-1 and TRBJ2-3; the D is unclear. The V end lost 1 base, the J end lost 6 bases, and 4 bases lay between the germline ends. The CDR3 length is 12 residues. Germline values: CDR1 KGHDR, CDR2 SFDVKD. As DNA, the CDR3 is TGTGCCACCAGTGATTTCGTGGATACGCAGTATTTT. This encodes CATSDFVDTQYF.

V and J are TRBV29-1 and TRBJ2-2; no clear D gene. CDR3 length: 15 amino acids. Germline V gene lookup returns CDR1 SQVTM and CDR2 ANQGSEA. Trimming pared 1 base from V and 0 bases from J, leaving 9 bases between. DNA of the CDR3: TGCAGCGTTGAAGTCGGCGATGCGAACACCGGGGAGCTGTTTTTT. Translating gives CSVEVGDANTGELFF.

V gene TRBV15 combines with J gene TRBJ2-3; 13 bases fit TRBD2. V gave up 4 bases and J gave up 6 bases; unmatched junction bases: 13. Germline assignment: CDR1 LNHNV and CDR2 YYDKDF (reference sequence). CDR3 length: 18 residues. The CDR3 sequence is CATSNDRTSGSGGDTQYF. The CDR3 nucleotides are TGTGCCACCAGCAACGACAGGACTAGCGGGAGTGGAGGTGATACGCAGTATTTT.

V and J are TRBV5-1 and TRBJ1-1, with 12 bases matching TRBD1. Germline V gene lookup returns CDR1 SGHRS and CDR2 YFSETQ. Trimming at V came to 3 bases and at J to 5 bases, leaving 8 bases not matched to a gene. CDR3 length: 16 amino acids. The CDR3, as DNA: TGCGCCAGCAGCTCCGGGACAGGGGGCAGGATAACTGAAGCTTTCTTT. It codes for CASSSGTGGRITEAFF.

This sequence joins TRBV5-6 and TRBJ2-2; tentative D call: TRBD1 (6 bases). The V gene lost 4 bases and the J gene lost 4 bases, with 11 bases spanning the gap. The CDR3 is made up of 14 amino acids. Germline CDR1 reads SGHDT; CDR2 reads YYEEEE. The CDR3: CASSTGQTTGELFF. DNA of the CDR3: TGTGCCAGCAGCACTGGACAGACCACCGGGGAGCTGTTTTTT. Using reference TRBV5-6 and TRBJ2-2 for the parts outside the CDR3, the full variable domain is DAGVTQSPTHLIKTRGQQVTLRCSPKSGHDTVSWYQQALGQGPQFIFQYYEEEERQRGNFPDRFSGHQFPNYSSELNVNALLLGDSALYLCASSTGQTTGELFFGEGSRLTVL.

Turning to this clonotype: This may come from a read error, since a much larger clone is one base off. V and J are TRBV4-1 and TRBJ2-7; 7 bases fit TRBD1. Germline CDR1 is MGHRA and CDR2 is YSYEKL. The CDR3 runs 16 residues. The CDR3 loop is CASSQEGIRGPYERYF. The CDR3, as DNA: TGCGCCAGCAGCCAAGAAGGCATTAGGGGGCCCTACGAGCGGTACTTC.

This chain links TRBV27 with TRBJ2-5; no definite D call. This CDR3 spans 13 amino acids. Trimming removed 2 bases at V and 3 bases at J, with 7 bases between. Germline lookup yields CDR1 MNHEY and CDR2 SMNVEV (reference sequence). Here the CDR3 DNA reads TGTGCCAGCAGTTTAGGGTGGGAAGAGACCCAGTACTTC. Residues: CASSLGWEETQYF.

Comments on this clonotype: A much larger clone differs from this one at a single base, so this may be a read error. The V gene is TRBV20-1, the J gene TRBJ2-5; the D call may be TRBD1 or TRBD2 (5 bases each). This CDR3 has 12 residues. Germline V gene lookup returns CDR1 DFQATT and CDR2 SNEGSKA (reference sequence). The chain's CDR3 is CSARTTLGTPYF. Written as DNA, the CDR3 is TGCAGTGCTAGGACGACCCTAGGGACCCCGTACTTC.

There are many counts of this clonotype. The rearrangement joins TRBV11-2 to TRBJ2-7; weak D call: TRBD2 (6 bases). V gave up 8 bases and J gave up 4 bases, with 18 bases separating them. This CDR3 is 14 amino acids long. Germline values: CDR1 SGHAT, CDR2 FQNNGV. The CDR3 DNA sequence: TGTGCCAGCGCTCTCGGGAGCGGCGAATACGAGCAGTACTTC. It specifies CASALGSGEYEQYF.

This clonotype was counted many times. CDR3 bases: TGCAGTGCTAGGACGGGATTTCAACAACAGTTCTTC. Translating it yields CSARTGFQQQFF. The rearrangement links TRBV20-1 to TRBJ2-1; D is perhaps TRBD2 (5 bases). The CDR3 runs 12 residues. Germline V gene data show CDR1 as DFQATT and CDR2 as SNEGSKA (reference sequence). Trimming took off 3 bases at V and 13 bases at J, with 16 bases between the two ends.

This clonotype was observed at least ten times. V and J are TRBV4-2 and TRBJ2-3; 9 nucleotides agree with TRBD2. V lost 0 bases, J lost 4 bases, and 5 bases stayed unmatched. The CDR3 length is 16 residues. Germline assignment: CDR1 LGHNA and CDR2 YNFKEQ. The CDR3, as DNA: TGTGCCAGCAGCCAAGAAAGTAGCGGGAGTGCAGATACGCAGTATTTT. The encoded protein is CASSQESSGSADTQYF.

The rearrangement links TRBV10-3 to TRBJ1-5; D remains unclear. CDR1 is ENHRY and CDR2 is SYGVKD in the germline V gene. The CDR3 has 15 residues. V was shortened by 3 bases and J by 7 bases, with 16 bases between the two germline ends. The CDR3 DNA follows: TGTGCCATCAGTGAAAGGGCTTCCCTTTCCCAGCCCCAGCATTTT. It translates to CAISERASLSQPQHF.

This clonotype was counted ten times or more. The chain employs TRBV6-1 and TRBJ1-5; TRBD1 aligns across 7 bases. Germline lookup yields CDR1 MNHNS and CDR2 SASEGT. This CDR3 has 14 residues. J lost 5 bases, V lost 6 bases, and 7 bases had no gene match. As DNA, the CDR3 is TGTGCCAGCAGCTTCAGACAGGGTTATCAGCCCCAGCATTTT. Amino acids: CASSFRQGYQPQHF.

This clonotype was recorded at least ten times. The V and J genes are TRBV20-1 and TRBJ2-3, with 8 bases aligning to TRBD1. The CDR3 runs 16 residues. After removal of 0 bases from V and 1 base from J, the junction contained 6 bases not matched to a gene. CDR1 DFQATT and CDR2 SNEGSKA come from the germline V gene (reference sequence). Here the CDR3 reads CSARDAGQGGTDTQYF. The CDR3 nucleotides read TGCAGTGCTAGAGACGCCGGACAGGGCGGCACAGATACGCAGTATTTT.

This clonotype was found many times. The chain carries TRBV10-2 and TRBJ2-3; 12 bases match TRBD2. The CDR3 is 17 residues long. With V trimmed by 5 bases and J by 8 bases, 14 bases remained unmatched. CDR1 is WSHSY and CDR2 is SAAADI in the germline V gene. Here the CDR3 DNA reads TGCGCCAGCAGTCAACTCCCTAGCGGGAGGGGCCCAGGTACGCAGTATTTT. This translates into CASSQLPSGRGPGTQYF.

Remarks on this clonotype: This may arise from a read error, as a much more abundant clone is one base away. V gene TRBV12-3 or TRBV12-4 combines with J gene TRBJ2-5; D could derive from TRBD1 or TRBD2 (5 bases each). Trimming took 6 bases from V and 13 from J, leaving 24 bases between them. The CDR3 length is 14 residues. The CDR3 reads CASRYRDGPYELYF. DNA of the CDR3: TGTGCCAGCAGATACCGGGACGGTCCCTACGAGCTGTACTTC.